Listed here are 27 T cell receptor beta chains from one sample, sequenced in a study of PD-1 blockade in classical Hodgkin lymphoma. Assay: immunoSEQ multiplex PCR; the TCRdb copy retains only in-frame clones and omits some. The sample holds 5,000 to 6,500 clones, approximately 87% seen once. Indicated time point: newly diagnosed, previously untreated cHL patient sample. After PBMCs were thawed, their CD8+ T cells were isolated by magnetic negative selection. The source material was CD8+ T cells from blood. The source is a human donor with classical Hodgkin lymphoma.

The chain recombines TRBV11-3 with TRBJ2-1, with 7 bases matching TRBD2. This CDR3 has 14 residues. J was trimmed by 8 bases and V by 3 bases; bases with no gene match: 7. Germline CDR1 reads SGHNT; CDR2 reads YENEEA. The chain's CDR3 is CASSLRESGDEQFF. As DNA, the CDR3 is TGTGCCAGCAGCTTGCGGGAGTCCGGCGATGAGCAGTTCTTC.

V gene TRBV11-2 combines with J gene TRBJ2-1, with unresolved D. Trimming removed 4 bases at V and 11 bases at J, with 18 bases between. The CDR3 runs 14 residues. Per germline, CDR1 SGHAT and CDR2 FQNNGV. This chain's CDR3 is CASSSLPSGRKQFF. As DNA, the CDR3 is TGTGCCAGCAGCTCCTTACCATCGGGCAGGAAGCAGTTCTTC.

The rearrangement uses TRBV6-6 and TRBJ2-1; TRBD2 aligns across 7 bases. The CDR3 is 11 amino acids. The J segment lost 12 bases and the V segment lost 6 bases, leaving 5 bases of the junction unmatched. In germline, CDR1 is MNHNY, CDR2 SVGAGI (reference sequence). CDR3 DNA: TGTGCCAGCAGAAACAGCGGGACGCAGTTCTTC. Its translation is CASRNSGTQFF.

In DNA, the CDR3 is TGTGCCAGCGGGGGCCCCACAGGGAGCTCCTACGAGCAGTACTTC. Translating gives CASGGPTGSSYEQYF. This sequence joins TRBV25-1 and TRBJ2-7; D possibly corresponds to TRBD1 (6 bases). The CDR3 extends over 15 amino acids. Germline loops: CDR1 MGHDK, CDR2 SYGVNS. The V end lost 8 bases, the J end lost 0 bases, and 17 bases lay between the germline ends.

This clone was seen more than once but under ten times. This chain connects TRBV2 to TRBJ1-1, with unresolved D. Germline lookup yields CDR1 SNHLY and CDR2 FYNNEI. Trimming cost V 7 bases and J 3 bases, with 15 bases left between them. The CDR3 loop spans 14 amino acids. The CDR3 DNA follows: TGTGCCAGCACCGAGGTTCCGGGAGACACTGAAGCTTTCTTT. Translation gives CASTEVPGDTEAFF.

The CDR3 bases are TGCGCCAGCAGCCAAGGAAGGAACACTGAAGCTTTCTTT. It codes for CASSQGRNTEAFF. The rearrangement links TRBV4-1 to TRBJ1-1, with D hard to call. Trimming took 1 base from V and 1 from J, leaving 4 bases between them. CDR3 size: 13 residues. Germline V gives CDR1 MGHRA, CDR2 YSYEKL.

This clone was counted once. This chain uses TRBV5-1 with TRBJ2-7; D not certain. Germline V gene data show CDR1 as SGHRS and CDR2 as YFSETQ. The ends were cut back, 1 base at V and 5 bases at J, with 10 bases in the middle. The CDR3 is 13 residues long. CDR3 protein: CASSLSWGNEQYF. In DNA, the CDR3 is TGCGCCAGCAGCTTGTCTTGGGGAAACGAGCAGTACTTC.

V and J are TRBV30 and TRBJ1-5; weak D call: TRBD1 (5 bases). Germline CDR1 reads GTSNPN; CDR2 reads SVGIG (reference sequence). The length of the CDR3 is 15 residues. V lost 0 bases to trimming and J lost 4 bases, with 13 bases between them. The DNA for the CDR3 is TGTGCCTGGAGTGTACGGGGCGGAAAAAATCAGCCCCAGCATTTT. Translated, it gives CAWSVRGGKNQPQHF. The whole variable domain, remainder taken from reference TRBV30 and TRBJ1-5, is SQTIHQWPATLVQPVGSPLSLECTVEGTSNPNLYWYRQAAGRGLQLLFYSVGIGQISSEVPQNLSASRPQDRQFILSSKKLLLSDSGFYLCAWSVRGGKNQPQHFGDGTRLSIL.

This clone showed up just a few times. The chain recombines TRBV11-2 with TRBJ2-3; 8 nucleotides align to TRBD1. The junction had 8 bases not matched to a gene; V was cut back by 6 bases and J by 0 bases. Germline loops: CDR1 SGHAT, CDR2 FQNNGV. This CDR3 comprises 16 residues. The DNA for the CDR3 is TGTGCCAGCAGACCCCGGACAGGGCGAAGCACAGATACGCAGTATTTT. Encoded protein: CASRPRTGRSTDTQYF.

The gene calls are TRBV30 and TRBJ2-1, with 11 bases fitting TRBD2. Germline lookup yields CDR1 GTSNPN and CDR2 SVGIG (reference sequence). The CDR3 loop spans 15 amino acids. V trimming: 3 bases; J trimming: 4 bases; junction bases outside the gene matches: 5. In DNA, the CDR3 is TGTGCCTGGAGCGAGGCTAGCGGGGGGTACAATGAGCAGTTCTTC. Translating gives CAWSEASGGYNEQFF.

This chain uses TRBV28 with TRBJ2-5; D perhaps matches TRBD2 (5 bases). Germline V gene sequence: CDR1 MDHEN, CDR2 SYDVKM. Trimming cost V 1 base and J 5 bases, with 14 bases left between them. The CDR3 length is 15 residues. The CDR3 nucleotides are TGTGCCAGCAGTTTATACCAATTCGGGGATGAGACCCAGTACTTC. As protein: CASSLYQFGDETQYF.

V gene TRBV25-1 combines with J gene TRBJ2-2; 8 nucleotides align to TRBD1. J lost 1 base, V lost 3 bases, and 4 bases had no gene match. This CDR3 spans 16 amino acids. Germline-derived CDR1 and CDR2 are MGHDK and SYGVNS. CDR3 in DNA: TGTGCCAGCAGTGACGACAGGGGTGTGAACACCGGGGAGCTGTTTTTT. Translated: CASSDDRGVNTGELFF.

The rearrangement links TRBV7-8 to TRBJ2-7, with D maybe TRBD1 (6 bases). CDR1 is SGHVS, CDR2 FQNEAQ, per germline. CDR3 length equals 13 residues. The ends were cut back, 2 bases at V and 4 bases at J, with 9 bases in the middle. The CDR3 loop is CASSLWQGYEQYF. In DNA, the CDR3 is TGTGCCAGCAGCTTATGGCAGGGGTACGAGCAGTACTTC.

This clone was counted a few times. V gene TRBV5-4 combines with J gene TRBJ1-1, with D tentatively TRBD1 (5 bases). Trimming cost V 6 bases and J 4 bases, with 16 bases left between them. The CDR3 loop spans 14 amino acids. The V gene's germline CDR1 is SGHNT and CDR2 YYREEE (reference sequence). The CDR3 sequence: CASTDGWGTTEAFF. CDR3 DNA sequence: TGTGCCAGCACCGATGGGTGGGGGACCACTGAAGCTTTCTTT. Combining the CDR3 with reference TRBV5-4 and TRBJ1-1 gives the whole variable domain ETGVTQSPTHLIKTRGQQVTLRCSSQSGHNTVSWYQQALGQGPQFIFQYYREEENGRGNFPPRFSGLQFPNYSSELNVNALELDDSALYLCASTDGWGTTEAFFGQGTRLTVV.

This clone was seen only once. The chain combines TRBV27 with TRBJ2-5; D gene ambiguous. The CDR3 is 16 residues long. Trimming left V 2 bases short and J 4 bases short, with 17 bases between. Germline V lookup: CDR1 MNHEY, CDR2 SMNVEV (reference sequence). CDR3 sequence reads: CASSLRPRTAAETQYF. The CDR3, as DNA: TGTGCCAGCAGTTTACGCCCCCGGACGGCAGCAGAGACCCAGTACTTC.

The gene calls are TRBV2 and TRBJ2-7, with D perhaps being TRBD1 or TRBD2 (6 bases each). The CDR3 loop spans 13 amino acids. CDR1 SNHLY and CDR2 FYNNEI come from the germline V gene. Trimming stripped 8 bases from V and 2 bases from J, with 13 bases between. CDR3 amino acids: CASGGGTPYEQYF. The CDR3 DNA reads as TGTGCCAGCGGAGGGGGGACTCCCTACGAGCAGTACTTC. Full variable domain (rest looked up from reference TRBV2 and TRBJ2-7): EPEVTQTPSHQVTQMGQEVILRCVPISNHLYFYWYRQILGQKVEFLVSFYNNEISEKSEIFDDQFSVERPDGSNFTLKIRSTKLEDSAMYFCASGGGTPYEQYFGPGTRLTVT.

The V and J genes are TRBV6-4 and TRBJ2-1; 8 nucleotides match TRBD2. V shed 3 bases and J 3 bases; nucleotides not matched to a gene: 1. Germline-derived CDR1 and CDR2 are MRHNA and SNTAGT. The CDR3 spans 14 residues. CDR3 region: CASSEGTSYNEQFF. In nucleotides, the CDR3 is TGTGCCAGCAGTGAGGGGACTAGCTACAATGAGCAGTTCTTC.

This clone has a handful of counts. The rearrangement uses TRBV25-1 and TRBJ2-7, with 8 nucleotides matching TRBD2. J was trimmed by 3 bases and V by 4 bases; bases with no gene match: 14. CDR3 size: 17 residues. Germline values: CDR1 MGHDK, CDR2 SYGVNS. The CDR3 DNA follows: TGTGCCAGCAGTGCCCTCAGGAGCGGGAGTGAGGACTACGAGCAGTACTTC. Translating gives CASSALRSGSEDYEQYF.

The chain joins TRBV6-4 to TRBJ2-1, with D possibly matching TRBD2 (5 bases). V gave up 0 bases and J gave up 4 bases, with 10 bases separating them. From germline, CDR1 is MRHNA and CDR2 SNTAGT. This CDR3 spans 15 amino acids. The CDR3 DNA reads as TGTGCCAGCAGTGACTCAGCGGAGAAATACAATGAGCAGTTCTTC. Protein product: CASSDSAEKYNEQFF.

This chain joins TRBV28 and TRBJ2-3; 13 bases are shared with TRBD2. CDR1 and CDR2 (germline): MDHEN, SYDVKM. Trimming cost V 3 bases and J 5 bases; bases outside gene matches: 2. There are 15 residues in the CDR3. The CDR3 nucleotides read TGTGCCAGCAGTTTTACTAGCGGGAGGGGAGATACGCAGTATTTT. Amino acids: CASSFTSGRGDTQYF.

This clone showed up just a few times. The J gene is TRBJ2-7, the V gene TRBV27; TRBD1 matches 10 bases. V trimming: 1 base; J trimming: 4 bases; junction bases outside the gene matches: 4. Looked up from germline, CDR1 is MNHEY and CDR2 is SMNVEV (reference sequence). The CDR3 is made up of 15 amino acids. The DNA of the CDR3 is TGTGCCAGCAGTTTATTTGGACAGGGGGGTTACGAGCAGTACTTC. Its translation is CASSLFGQGGYEQYF.

The CDR3 spells CASSDGSSYNEQFF. Written as DNA, the CDR3 is TGTGCCAGCAGTGACGGGAGCTCCTACAATGAGCAGTTCTTC. The chain recombines TRBV6-4 with TRBJ2-1, with D maybe TRBD2 (5 bases). V was cut by 2 bases and J by 0 bases, with 5 bases left in between. Looked up from germline, CDR1 is MRHNA and CDR2 is SNTAGT. There are 14 residues in the CDR3.

This clone has more than one count but fewer than ten. The V and J genes are TRBV30 and TRBJ1-1, with no clear D. Germline loops: CDR1 GTSNPN, CDR2 SVGIG (reference sequence). V lost 2 bases and J 1 base, leaving 8 bases between the germline ends. This CDR3 has 13 residues. The CDR3 loop reads CAWSPWANTEAFF. CDR3 coding DNA: TGTGCCTGGAGTCCATGGGCGAACACTGAAGCTTTCTTT.

The V and J genes are TRBV5-1 and TRBJ1-1; unclear D gene. CDR1 is SGHRS, CDR2 YFSETQ, per germline. This CDR3 has 15 amino acids. Trimming left V 2 bases short and J 0 bases short, with 11 bases between. CDR3 nucleotides: TGCGCCAGCAGCTTACTCGGAGCTCTGAACACTGAAGCTTTCTTT. Its protein is CASSLLGALNTEAFF.

This chain links TRBV7-9 with TRBJ2-3; 11 bases fit TRBD2. The CDR3 is made up of 15 amino acids. Trimming cost V 5 bases and J 5 bases; bases outside gene matches: 6. Looked up from germline, CDR1 is SEHNR and CDR2 is FQNEAQ (reference sequence). In DNA form, the CDR3 reads TGTGCCAGCAGCCCTACTAGCGGGAGCTTAGATACGCAGTATTTT. Its translation is CASSPTSGSLDTQYF.

This chain uses TRBV15 with TRBJ1-5; TRBD1 matches at 8 bases. The V and J ends lost 8 bases and 0 bases, in that order; junction bases with no gene match: 15. CDR3 size: 18 residues. Germline V gene lookup returns CDR1 LNHNV and CDR2 YYDKDF (reference sequence). The chain's CDR3 is CATGPGQDQQNSNQPQHF. CDR3 nucleotides: TGTGCCACCGGTCCGGGACAGGACCAGCAAAATAGCAATCAGCCCCAGCATTTT.

The V gene is TRBV10-2, the J gene TRBJ2-1, with TRBD2 as a possible D gene (5 bases). This CDR3 comprises 14 residues. V gave up 10 bases and J gave up 0 bases, with 13 bases separating them. Germline V lookup: CDR1 WSHSY, CDR2 SAAADI. The chain's CDR3 is CATATGSSYNEQFF. CDR3 in DNA: TGCGCCACCGCCACGGGGAGCTCCTACAATGAGCAGTTCTTC.